This T cell receptor (beta chain) is from a study of regulatory T cells in long-lasting Graves disease. Relying on iRepertoire HTBI primers and Arm-PCR of CDR3 regions, the team built TCR beta libraries. TCRdb itself ran the multiplex PCR reads through MiXCR, one entry per CDR3 protein. This table holds about 560,000 distinct CDR3 sequences, 16% found once. Turning to this clonotype: Its antigen is currently unknown.

Time point indicated: newly diagnosed GD, antithyroid drugs for less than 3 months. From RNA extracted from PBMCs, the TCR library was made. Study-wide points: Relative to newly diagnosed Graves' patients, persistent ones had lower TCR diversity.

Germline V gene sequence: CDR1 SGHAT, CDR2 FQNNGV. Losses at the gene ends were 7 bases for V and 1 base for J; bases not matched to a gene: 4. This CDR3 has 14 residues. These data were likewise used in another study, on T cells in Graves' hyperthyroidism and ophthalmopathy. That report notes: The study based diagnoses on clinical symptoms, serum thyroxine and TRAb, thyroid ultrasound and orbital computed tomography.

The clonotype comes from a man aged 18-30 years with Graves disease. This specimen was peripheral blood mononuclear cells (PBMCs), taken at new diagnosis, from a patient treated with antithyroid drugs. The V call is TRBV11-2, the J call TRBJ2-4; the match to TRBD1 covers 7 bases. CDR3 region: CASNLQGAKNIQYF. The DNA of the CDR3 is TGTGCCAGCAACCTACAGGGGGCCAAAAACATTCAGTACTTC.